This T cell receptor (beta chain) was recovered during a study of Graves' ophthalmopathy and Graves' hyperthyroidism. Looking at the study overall: Untreated patients at initial diagnosis provided peripheral blood.

This clonotype was detected a few times. From RNA, the CDR3 regions of TCR beta chains were amplified and sequenced. In the first round, RT-PCR was carried out with HTBI primers, and a multiplex PCR formed the second round. TCRdb ran MiXCR on the multiplex PCR reads and lists one entry per CDR3 protein. The sample has some 250,000 distinct CDR3 sequences, 45% seen once. The sequence derives from an adult man with Graves' ophthalmopathy. The sample taken for sequencing was peripheral blood.

The chain's CDR3 is CSVELADIYEQYF. CDR3 bases: TGCAGCGTTGAACTAGCGGATATCTACGAGCAGTACTTC. The chain has TRBV29-1 and TRBJ2-7, with 7 bases lining up with TRBD2. The CDR3 contains 13 residues. The germline CDR1 and CDR2 sequences are SQVTM and ANQGSEA. With 2 bases clipped from V and 3 bases from J, the junction kept 4 bases outside the gene matches.